These 10 T cell receptor beta chains were sequenced from one sample in a study of blood T cell repertoires in COVID-19. Only in-frame clones appear in the TCRdb table, and some are missing; sequencing was by immunoSEQ multiplex PCR. The repertoire holds about 230,000 clones, with roughly 82% as singletons. The sample comprised peripheral blood. The source of these receptors is a woman between 40 and 55 years old who had recovered from COVID-19.

Turning to this clone: One junction end does not reproduce the germline sequence, and a read error may be involved. The chain combines TRBV3-1 (or the pseudogene TRBV3-2) with TRBJ2-3; D ambiguous. Germline-derived CDR1 and CDR2 are LGHDT and YNNKEL (reference sequence). The CDR3 is made up of 12 amino acids. CDR3 residues: CAGSLNTDTQYF. DNA for the CDR3: TGTGCCGGCAGCCTAAACACAGATACGCAGTATTTT.

The chain recombines TRBV5-6 with TRBJ1-1, with 7 bases matching TRBD1. V lost 0 bases, J lost 6 bases, and 8 bases stayed unmatched. Germline CDR1 SGHDT, CDR2 YYEEEE. The CDR3 sequence is 15 residues long. The CDR3 here is CASSLGQGVGSEAFF. The DNA of the CDR3 is TGTGCCAGCAGCTTGGGGCAGGGGGTCGGCTCTGAAGCTTTCTTT.

The V and J genes are TRBV3-1 (or the pseudogene TRBV3-2) and TRBJ1-2, with 12 bases aligning to TRBD1. Germline V gene sequence: CDR1 LGHDT, CDR2 YNNKEL (reference sequence). The junction had 9 bases not matched to a gene; V was cut back by 5 bases and J by 8 bases. This CDR3 region has 15 residues. The CDR3 coding sequence is TGTGCCAGCAGCGGATTGGGACAGGGGGCAGGAGGCTACACCTTC. Protein sequence: CASSGLGQGAGGYTF.

The chain combines TRBV7-9 with TRBJ2-7; TRBD1 matches at 7 bases. Germline V gene data show CDR1 as SEHNR and CDR2 as FQNEAQ (reference sequence). V was clipped by 5 bases and J by 6 bases; unmatched bases: 16. The CDR3 sequence is 16 residues long. CDR3 amino acids: CASSQKTGKIFGEQYF. The CDR3, as DNA: TGTGCCAGCAGCCAAAAGACAGGGAAAATCTTCGGCGAGCAGTACTTC.

This clone has just a few counts. The genes are TRBV4-3 and TRBJ1-5; the match to TRBD1 covers 8 bases. This CDR3 comprises 16 residues. Germline loops: CDR1 LGHNA, CDR2 YSLEER. Germline trimming cut 3 bases from V and 2 bases from J; bases unmatched to any gene: 6. The CDR3 coding sequence is TGCGCCAGCAGCCATCCCGGACAGGGTGGCAATCAGCCCCAGCATTTT. This codes for CASSHPGQGGNQPQHF.

The chain recombines TRBV6-2 or TRBV6-3 with TRBJ2-5; D is undetermined. V gave up 1 base and J gave up 1 base, with 7 bases separating them. CDR3 length: 14 amino acids. CDR1 and CDR2 from the germline V gene are MNHEY and SVGEGT. The DNA for the CDR3 is TGTGCCAGCAGTTACTTCACGGGCCAAGAGACCCAGTACTTC. This sequence encodes CASSYFTGQETQYF.

The chain joins TRBV6-5 to TRBJ1-1, with TRBD1 matching 7 bases. V lost 7 bases, J lost 6 bases, and 11 bases stayed unmatched. This CDR3 is built from 14 residues. The V gene's germline CDR1 is MNHEY and CDR2 SVGAGI. The CDR3 DNA reads TGTGCCAGCACTAAACAGGGGATAATCGCTGAAGCTTTCTTT. Its translation is CASTKQGIIAEAFF.

The rearrangement links TRBV10-3 to TRBJ1-6; 7 bases fit TRBD1. Germline CDR1 reads ENHRY; CDR2 reads SYGVKD. Unmatched junction bases numbered 9, after V lost 6 bases and J lost 7 bases. The CDR3 extends over 15 amino acids. The CDR3 reads CAIRGQQLLNSPLHF. The CDR3 DNA follows: TGTGCCATCAGGGGACAGCAGCTACTAAATTCACCCCTCCACTTT.

This sequence joins TRBV20-1 and TRBJ2-1; weak D call: TRBD2 (6 bases). V lost 3 bases to trimming and J lost 0 bases, with 12 bases between them. Germline V lookup: CDR1 DFQATT, CDR2 SNEGSKA (reference sequence). The CDR3 length is 15 residues. CDR3 DNA sequence: TGCAGTGCTAGTATAGCGGCAAGCTCCTACAATGAGCAGTTCTTC. Residues: CSASIAASSYNEQFF.

The V gene is TRBV7-6, the J gene TRBJ2-1, with no clear D. This CDR3 is 15 amino acids long. Per germline, CDR1 SGHVS and CDR2 FNYEAQ. Trimming stripped 5 bases from V and 5 bases from J, with 16 bases between. The CDR3 DNA reads TGTGCCAGCAGCCCTACTCCGAGCCCCGACAATGAGCAGTTCTTC. This gives the protein CASSPTPSPDNEQFF. The entire variable domain, with the rest obtained from reference TRBV7-6 and TRBJ2-1, is as follows: GAGVSQSPRYKVTKRGQDVALRCDPISGHVSLYWYRQALGQGPEFLTYFNYEAQQDKSGLPNDRFSAERPEGSISTLTIQRTEQRDSAMYRCASSPTPSPDNEQFFGPGTRLTVL.